The 7 T cell receptor beta chains presented below share a single source sample, sequenced in a study of CD8 T cells in ankylosing spondylitis (dated by TCRdb to about 2017). The library came from 5' RACE. The data were produced on an Illumina HiSeq 2500. The public reads were reanalyzed by TCRdb: fastp trimming at Q25, MiXCR alignment, in-frame beta chains only. For every CDR3 protein sequence, its rows merge into one entry that carries the most common genes and DNA. This sample is represented by fewer than 400,000 distinct CDR3 sequences; more than 20% of them were singletons. The ten largest clones take up about a sixth of the sample. Overall results and qualifications from the work: A TCR beta motif of eight highly homologous amino acid variants appeared characteristic of blood from ankylosing spondylitis patients.

Antigens for these TCRs are unknown. Sequencing was carried out using blood, either unsorted or a sorted T cell fraction (not recorded which). The receptors were sampled from a male donor with ankylosing spondylitis.

Many counts were recorded for this clonotype. J is TRBJ2-7 and V is TRBV29-1, with TRBD1 as a possible D gene (5 bases). V shed 4 bases and J shed 7 bases, with 11 bases lying between them. This CDR3 contains 11 residues. From germline, CDR1 is SQVTM and CDR2 ANQGSEA. The CDR3 DNA reads TGCAGCGTTGTAAGGGGAAGTGAGCAGTACTTC. Translation: CSVVRGSEQYF.

This clonotype was recorded a few times. The chain has TRBV28 and TRBJ1-5; D unresolved. The CDR3 spans 14 residues. Deletions cut 8 bases from V and 3 bases from J, with 14 bases between. CDR1 MDHEN and CDR2 SYDVKM come from the germline V gene. As DNA, the CDR3 is TGTGCCAGCTCCCTCTGGGGTGCCAATCAGCCCCAGCATTTT. Its protein product is CASSLWGANQPQHF. The full variable domain, with the rest looked up from reference TRBV28 and TRBJ1-5, is DVKVTQSSRYLVKRTGEKVFLECVQDMDHENMFWYRQDPGLGLRLIYFSYDVKMKEKGDIPEGYSVSREKKERFSLILESASTNQTSMYLCASSLWGANQPQHFGDGTRLSIL.

The chain carries TRBV3-1 and TRBJ2-5, with 8 bases lining up with TRBD2. Germline values: CDR1 LGHDT, CDR2 YNNKEL (reference sequence). The CDR3 loop spans 13 amino acids. With 7 bases clipped from V and 7 bases from J, the junction kept 8 bases outside the gene matches. The CDR3: CASTLTSAVTQYF. The CDR3 DNA is TGTGCCAGCACCCTGACTAGCGCCGTGACCCAGTACTTC.

This clonotype was picked up a small number of times. CDR3 region: CASMLMRSGSQETQYF. The CDR3 region has the DNA TGTGCCAGCATGTTAATGCGGTCGGGCTCGCAAGAGACCCAGTACTTC. The V call is TRBV5-6, the J call TRBJ2-5; D gene ambiguous. Germline V gene lookup returns CDR1 SGHDT and CDR2 YYEEEE. V was pared by 6 bases and J by 2 bases, with 20 bases between. This CDR3 contains 16 residues.

This clonotype was seen many times. The chain carries TRBV5-1 and TRBJ1-2; 7 bases match TRBD1. Germline V gene lookup returns CDR1 SGHRS and CDR2 YFSETQ. The CDR3 is 14 residues long. Trimming removed 3 bases from V and 2 bases from J; junction bases left unmatched: 4. The CDR3 DNA reads TGCGCCAGCAGCTCGGGACAGCCGAACTATGGCTACACCTTC. Translated: CASSSGQPNYGYTF. Based on the CDR3 plus reference TRBV5-1 and TRBJ1-2, the full variable domain is KAGVTQTPRYLIKTRGQQVTLSCSPISGHRSVSWYQQTPGQGLQFLFEYFSETQRNKGNFPGRFSGRQFSNSRSEMNVSTLELGDSALYLCASSSGQPNYGYTFGSGTRLTVV.

The gene calls are TRBV6-5 and TRBJ2-2, with TRBD2 matching 9 bases. In germline, CDR1 is MNHEY, CDR2 SVGAGI. V was pared by 0 bases and J by 2 bases, with 10 bases of the junction left unmatched. The length of the CDR3 is 19 residues. In DNA form, the CDR3 reads TGTGCCAGCAGTTACTCGAGTGCGGGAGGGGGGAGCAACACCGGGGAGCTGTTTTTT. Encoded protein: CASSYSSAGGGSNTGELFF.

This clonotype was observed many times. V and J are TRBV5-1 and TRBJ2-2; D perhaps matches TRBD1 (5 bases). V was pared by 4 bases and J by 0 bases, with 13 bases between. The CDR3 loop spans 16 amino acids. CDR1 is SGHRS and CDR2 is YFSETQ in the germline V gene. In DNA form, the CDR3 reads TGCGCCAGCAGCCGCGAGGACACCTCGAACACCGGGGAGCTGTTTTTT. Translated: CASSREDTSNTGELFF.